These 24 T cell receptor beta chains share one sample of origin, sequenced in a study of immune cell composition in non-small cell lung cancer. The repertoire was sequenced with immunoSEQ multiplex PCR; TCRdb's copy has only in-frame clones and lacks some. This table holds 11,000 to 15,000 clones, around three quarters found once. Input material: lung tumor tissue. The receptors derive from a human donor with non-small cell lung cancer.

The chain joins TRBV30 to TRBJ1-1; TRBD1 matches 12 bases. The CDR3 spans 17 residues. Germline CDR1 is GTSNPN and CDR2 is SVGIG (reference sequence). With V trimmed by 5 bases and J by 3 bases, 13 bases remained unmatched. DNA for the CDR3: TGTGCCTGGGATAGGGACAGGGGGCGCCGACGGGACACTGAAGCTTTCTTT. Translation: CAWDRDRGRRRDTEAFF.

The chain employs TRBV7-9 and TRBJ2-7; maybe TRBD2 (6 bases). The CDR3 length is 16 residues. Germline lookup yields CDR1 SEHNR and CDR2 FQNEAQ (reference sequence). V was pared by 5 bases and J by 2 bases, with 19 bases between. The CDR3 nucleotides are TGTGCCAGCAGCCCCCTGGGCGGGATTAGCCCCTACGAGCAGTACTTC. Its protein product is CASSPLGGISPYEQYF.

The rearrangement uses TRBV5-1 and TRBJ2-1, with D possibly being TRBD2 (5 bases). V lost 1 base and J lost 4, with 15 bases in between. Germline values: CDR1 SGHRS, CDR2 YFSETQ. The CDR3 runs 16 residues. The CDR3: CASSLSASGDYNEQFF. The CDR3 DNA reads TGCGCCAGCAGCTTGTCTGCCAGCGGAGATTACAATGAGCAGTTCTTC.

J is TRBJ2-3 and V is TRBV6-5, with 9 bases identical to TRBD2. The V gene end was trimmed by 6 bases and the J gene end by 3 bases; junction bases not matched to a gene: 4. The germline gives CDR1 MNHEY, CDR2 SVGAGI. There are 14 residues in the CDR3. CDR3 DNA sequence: TGTGCCAGCAGACTAGGACTAGCGACAGATACGCAGTATTTT. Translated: CASRLGLATDTQYF.

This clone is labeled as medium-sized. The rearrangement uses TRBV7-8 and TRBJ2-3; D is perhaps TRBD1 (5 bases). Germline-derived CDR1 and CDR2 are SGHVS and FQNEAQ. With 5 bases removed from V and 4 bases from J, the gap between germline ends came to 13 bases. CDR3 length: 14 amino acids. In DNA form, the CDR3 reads TGTGCCAGCAGCCCGGCCGACAGATCAGATACGCAGTATTTT. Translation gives CASSPADRSDTQYF.

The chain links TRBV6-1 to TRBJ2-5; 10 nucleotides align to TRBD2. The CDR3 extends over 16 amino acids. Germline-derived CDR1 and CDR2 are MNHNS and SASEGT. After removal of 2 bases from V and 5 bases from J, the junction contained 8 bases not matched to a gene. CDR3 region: CASSELAGVTAETQYF. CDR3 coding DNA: TGTGCCAGCAGTGAACTAGCGGGGGTCACAGCGGAGACCCAGTACTTC.

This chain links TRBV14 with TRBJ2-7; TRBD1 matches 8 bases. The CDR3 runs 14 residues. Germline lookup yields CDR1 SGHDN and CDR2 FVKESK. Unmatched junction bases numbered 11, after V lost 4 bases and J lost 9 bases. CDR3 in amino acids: CASSPTGGHRGQYF. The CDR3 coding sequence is TGTGCCAGCAGCCCCACAGGGGGTCATCGTGGGCAGTACTTC.

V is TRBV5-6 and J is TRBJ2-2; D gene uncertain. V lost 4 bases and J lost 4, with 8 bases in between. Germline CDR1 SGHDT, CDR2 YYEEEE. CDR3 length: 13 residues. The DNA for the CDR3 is TGTGCCAGCAGCGCCGACACCACCGGGGAGCTGTTTTTT. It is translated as CASSADTTGELFF.

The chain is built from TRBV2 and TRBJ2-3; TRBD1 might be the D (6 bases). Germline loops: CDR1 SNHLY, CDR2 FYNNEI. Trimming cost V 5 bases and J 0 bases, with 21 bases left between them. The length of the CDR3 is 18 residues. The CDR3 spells CASSLNRVGVLSTDTQYF. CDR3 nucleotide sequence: TGTGCCAGCAGTTTGAACAGGGTTGGAGTTTTAAGCACAGATACGCAGTATTTT.

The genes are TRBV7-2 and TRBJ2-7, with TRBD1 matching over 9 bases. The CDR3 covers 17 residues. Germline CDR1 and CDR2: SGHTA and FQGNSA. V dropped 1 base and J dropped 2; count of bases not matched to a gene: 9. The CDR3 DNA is TGTGCCAGCAGCTTAGGTGGGACAGGGAATCTACCCTACGAGCAGTACTTC. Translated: CASSLGGTGNLPYEQYF.

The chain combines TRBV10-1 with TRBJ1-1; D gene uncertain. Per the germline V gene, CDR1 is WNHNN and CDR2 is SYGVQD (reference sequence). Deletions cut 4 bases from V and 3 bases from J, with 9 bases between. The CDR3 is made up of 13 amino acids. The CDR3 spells CASSVTTHTEAFF. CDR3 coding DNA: TGCGCCAGCAGTGTCACCACACACACTGAAGCTTTCTTT.

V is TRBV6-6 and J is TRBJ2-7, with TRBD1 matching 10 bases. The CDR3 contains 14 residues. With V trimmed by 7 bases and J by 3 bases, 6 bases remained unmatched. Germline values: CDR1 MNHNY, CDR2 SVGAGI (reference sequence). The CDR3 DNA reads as TGTGCCAGCACCAACCGGGACAGGGGCTACGAGCAGTACTTC. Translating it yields CASTNRDRGYEQYF.

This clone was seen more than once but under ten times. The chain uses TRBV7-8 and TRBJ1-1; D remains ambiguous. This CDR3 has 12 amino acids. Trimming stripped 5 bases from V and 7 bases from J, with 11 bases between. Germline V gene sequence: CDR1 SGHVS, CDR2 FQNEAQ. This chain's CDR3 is CASSPYSGEAFF. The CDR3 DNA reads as TGTGCCAGCAGCCCATATTCAGGTGAAGCTTTCTTT.

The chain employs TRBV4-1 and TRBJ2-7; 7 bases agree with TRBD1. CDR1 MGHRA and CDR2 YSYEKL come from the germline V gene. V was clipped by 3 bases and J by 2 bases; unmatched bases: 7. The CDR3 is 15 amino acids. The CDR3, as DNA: TGCGCCAGCAGCCAGGGGGACAGTGGGACCTACGAGCAGTACTTC. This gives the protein CASSQGDSGTYEQYF.

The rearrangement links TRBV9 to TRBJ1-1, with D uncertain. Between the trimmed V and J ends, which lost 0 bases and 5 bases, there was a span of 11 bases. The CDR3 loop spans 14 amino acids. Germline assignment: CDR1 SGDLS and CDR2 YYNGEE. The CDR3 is CASSVVAGGTEAFF. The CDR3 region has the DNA TGTGCCAGCAGCGTAGTGGCAGGAGGAACTGAAGCTTTCTTT. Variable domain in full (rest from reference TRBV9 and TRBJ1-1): DSGVTQTPKHLITATGQRVTLRCSPRSGDLSVYWYQQSLDQGLQFLIQYYNGEERAKGNILERFSAQQFPDLHSELNLSSLELGDSALYFCASSVVAGGTEAFFGQGTRLTVV.

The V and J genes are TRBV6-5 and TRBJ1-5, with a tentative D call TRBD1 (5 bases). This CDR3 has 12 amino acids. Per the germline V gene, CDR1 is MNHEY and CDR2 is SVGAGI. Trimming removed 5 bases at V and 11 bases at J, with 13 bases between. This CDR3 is CASSPRGGTQHF. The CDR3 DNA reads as TGTGCCAGCAGTCCCCGGGGGGGGACCCAGCATTTT.

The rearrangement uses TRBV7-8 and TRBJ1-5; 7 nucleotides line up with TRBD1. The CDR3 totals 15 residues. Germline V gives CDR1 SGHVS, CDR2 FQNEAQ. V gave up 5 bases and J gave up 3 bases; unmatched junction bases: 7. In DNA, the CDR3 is TGTGCCAGCAGCCAATCAGGGGGTTACAATCAGCCCCAGCATTTT. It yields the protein CASSQSGGYNQPQHF.

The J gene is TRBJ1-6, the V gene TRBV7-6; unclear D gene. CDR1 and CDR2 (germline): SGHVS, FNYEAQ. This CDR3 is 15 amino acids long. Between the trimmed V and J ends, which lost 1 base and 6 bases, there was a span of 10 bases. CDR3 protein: CASSLGGTLNSPLHF. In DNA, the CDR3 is TGTGCCAGCAGCTTAGGAGGTACACTTAATTCACCCCTCCACTTT.

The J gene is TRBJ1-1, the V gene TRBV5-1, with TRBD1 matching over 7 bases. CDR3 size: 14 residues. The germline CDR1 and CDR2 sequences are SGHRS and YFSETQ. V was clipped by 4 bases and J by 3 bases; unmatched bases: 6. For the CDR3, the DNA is TGCGCCAGCAGCCGCGGGACAGTAGACACTGAAGCTTTCTTT. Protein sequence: CASSRGTVDTEAFF. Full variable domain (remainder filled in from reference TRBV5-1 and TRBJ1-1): KAGVTQTPRYLIKTRGQQVTLSCSPISGHRSVSWYQQTPGQGLQFLFEYFSETQRNKGNFPGRFSGRQFSNSRSEMNVSTLELGDSALYLCASSRGTVDTEAFFGQGTRLTVV.

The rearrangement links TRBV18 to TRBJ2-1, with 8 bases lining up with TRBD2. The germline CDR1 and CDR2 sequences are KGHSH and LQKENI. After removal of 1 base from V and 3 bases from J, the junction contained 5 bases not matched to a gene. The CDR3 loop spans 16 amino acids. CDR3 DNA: TGTGCCAGCTCACCACAGGCTAGCGGGTACTACAATGAGCAGTTCTTC. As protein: CASSPQASGYYNEQFF.

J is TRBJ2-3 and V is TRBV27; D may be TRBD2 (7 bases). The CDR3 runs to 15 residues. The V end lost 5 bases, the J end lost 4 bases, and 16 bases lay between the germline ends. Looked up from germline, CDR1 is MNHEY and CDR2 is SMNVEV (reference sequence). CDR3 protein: CASSRNGGQPDTQYF. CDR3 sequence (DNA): TGTGCCAGCAGTAGGAACGGGGGGCAGCCAGATACGCAGTATTTT.

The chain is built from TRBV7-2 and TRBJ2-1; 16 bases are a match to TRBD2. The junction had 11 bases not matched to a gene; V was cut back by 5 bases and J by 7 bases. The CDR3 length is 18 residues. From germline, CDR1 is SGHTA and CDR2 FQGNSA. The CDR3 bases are TGTGCCAGCAGCCTAATGGCAGGGACTAGCGGGAGGGGGAATGAGCAGTTCTTC. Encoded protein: CASSLMAGTSGRGNEQFF. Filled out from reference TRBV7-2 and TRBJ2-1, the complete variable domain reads GAGVSQSPSNKVTEKGKDVELRCDPISGHTALYWYRQSLGQGLEFLIYFQGNSAPDKSGLPSDRFSAERTGGSVSTLTIQRTQQEDSAVYLCASSLMAGTSGRGNEQFFGPGTRLTVL.

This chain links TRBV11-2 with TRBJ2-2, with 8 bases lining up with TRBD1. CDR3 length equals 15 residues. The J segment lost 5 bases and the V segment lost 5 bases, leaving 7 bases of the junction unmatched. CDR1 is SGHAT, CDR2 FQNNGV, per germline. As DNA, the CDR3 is TGTGCCAGCAGCACCGGACAGGGCAGGACCGGGGAGCTGTTTTTT. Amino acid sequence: CASSTGQGRTGELFF.

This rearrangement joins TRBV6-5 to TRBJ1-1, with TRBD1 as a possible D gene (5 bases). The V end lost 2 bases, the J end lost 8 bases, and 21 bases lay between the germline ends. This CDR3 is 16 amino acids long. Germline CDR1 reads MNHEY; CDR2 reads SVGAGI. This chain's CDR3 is CASSYLDHGGTKEAFF. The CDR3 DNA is TGTGCCAGCAGTTACCTCGACCACGGAGGGACCAAAGAAGCTTTCTTT.